This is a list of T cell receptor beta chains from one sample in a study of blood T cell repertoires in COVID-19. Assay: immunoSEQ multiplex PCR; the TCRdb copy retains only in-frame clones and omits some. The sample carries fewer than 350,000 clones, roughly nine tenths recorded once. The sequencing input was peripheral blood. Receptor source: a woman in her thirties with COVID-19, enrolled during active disease. CDR3s include the opening cysteine and the closing phenylalanine or tryptophan. D genes are given only for firm matches. Clone size is stated in some rows and not others, as once, few, many or a class when expanded.

clone size: few; J gene: TRBJ1-2; D gene: TRBD1; V gene: TRBV30; CDR3 DNA: TGTGCCTGGCTGGGACAGCTATGGAATGGCTACACCTTC; CDR3 protein: CAWLGQLWNGYTF
clone size: -; J gene: TRBJ1-2; D gene: TRBD1; V gene: TRBV5-1; CDR3 DNA: TGCGCCAGCAGCCGGGACAGTCTCTATGGCTACACCTTC; CDR3 protein: CASSRDSLYGYTF
clone size: -; J gene: TRBJ1-1; D gene: -; V gene: TRBV5-1; CDR3 DNA: TGCGCCAGCAGCAGGTTAGGAGGAGGGGACACTGAAGCTTTCTTT; CDR3 protein: CASSRLGGGDTEAFF
clone size: -; J gene: TRBJ1-2; D gene: -; V gene: TRBV15; CDR3 DNA: TGTGCCACCGCGCAGTACAGCAATTATGGCTACACCTTC; CDR3 protein: CATAQYSNYGYTF
clone size: -; J gene: TRBJ1-1; D gene: TRBD1; V gene: TRBV6-4; CDR3 DNA: TGTGCCAGCAGTGAACAGGGGTATACTGAAGCTTTCTTT; CDR3 protein: CASSEQGYTEAFF
clone size: -; J gene: TRBJ2-5; D gene: -; V gene: TRBV5-1; CDR3 DNA: TGCGCCAGCAGCTTCTCAGGGGTTGGGGAGACCCAGTACTTC; CDR3 protein: CASSFSGVGETQYF
clone size: -; J gene: TRBJ2-3; D gene: TRBD1; V gene: TRBV27; CDR3 DNA: TGTGCCAGCAGTCCAGGACAGGGGTTCCCCACAGATACGCAGTATTTT; CDR3 protein: CASSPGQGFPTDTQYF
clone size: -; J gene: TRBJ2-1; D gene: TRBD2; V gene: TRBV6-2/TRBV6-3; CDR3 DNA: TGTGCCAGCAGTTGGAGGAAGGGAGCGGGGCCCAATGAGCAGTTCTTC; CDR3 protein: CASSWRKGAGPNEQFF
clone size: few; J gene: TRBJ1-2; D gene: TRBD1; V gene: TRBV19; CDR3 DNA: TGTGCCAGTACCCCGGACAGGTCCTCTTATGGCTACACCTTC; CDR3 protein: CASTPDRSSYGYTF
clone size: -; J gene: TRBJ2-2; D gene: TRBD2; V gene: TRBV5-1; CDR3 DNA: TGCGCCAGCAGCTCCACTAGCGGGGGGACCGGGGAGCTGTTTTTT; CDR3 protein: CASSSTSGGTGELFF
clone size: few; J gene: TRBJ1-1; D gene: TRBD1; V gene: TRBV18; CDR3 DNA: TGTGCCAGCTCCGCAATGGGGGGACAGGAGAACACTGAAGCTTTCTTT; CDR3 protein: CASSAMGGQENTEAFF
clone size: -; J gene: TRBJ2-7; D gene: -; V gene: TRBV28; CDR3 DNA: TGTGCCAGCAGTTCCCATGGAAGGGGAAGGCACGAGCAGTACTTC; CDR3 protein: CASSSHGRGRHEQYF
clone size: -; J gene: TRBJ1-4; D gene: -; V gene: TRBV19; CDR3 DNA: TGTGCCAGTAGTATTGCAGGGCCAAATGAAAAACTGTTTTTT; CDR3 protein: CASSIAGPNEKLFF
clone size: -; J gene: TRBJ2-3; D gene: -; V gene: TRBV9; CDR3 DNA: TGTGCCAGCAGCGTAGTTTTCGGGAGTAGCACAGATACGCAGTATTTT; CDR3 protein: CASSVVFGSSTDTQYF
clone size: once; J gene: TRBJ2-7; D gene: -; V gene: TRBV7-9; CDR3 DNA: TGTGCCAGCAGCTTAGGCAACACAGCCTACGAGCAGTACTTC; CDR3 protein: CASSLGNTAYEQYF
clone size: -; J gene: TRBJ2-1; D gene: -; V gene: TRBV19; CDR3 DNA: TGTGCCAGTAGTGACGGTGGAGACAATGAGCAGTTCTTC; CDR3 protein: CASSDGGDNEQFF
clone size: -; J gene: TRBJ2-7; D gene: TRBD2; V gene: TRBV5-4; CDR3 DNA: TGTGCCAGCAGCCCGCGAGCGGGGGCCGCCTACGAGCAGTACTTC; CDR3 protein: CASSPRAGAAYEQYF
clone size: -; J gene: TRBJ2-1; D gene: TRBD1; V gene: TRBV7-6; CDR3 DNA: TGTGCCAGCAGCACGAGGACAGGGAACAATGAGCAGTTCTTC; CDR3 protein: CASSTRTGNNEQFF
clone size: -; J gene: TRBJ2-2; D gene: TRBD1; V gene: TRBV5-1; CDR3 DNA: TGCGCCAGCAGCTTCACAGGGGGCTTCCGCGGGGAGCTGTTTTTT; CDR3 protein: CASSFTGGFRGELFF
clone size: -; J gene: TRBJ2-7; D gene: -; V gene: TRBV3-1/TRBV3-2; CDR3 DNA: TGTGCCAGCAGCCAAGTGGTAGACAGGAGTTACGAGCAGTACTTC; CDR3 protein: CASSQVVDRSYEQYF
clone size: -; J gene: TRBJ2-7; D gene: TRBD2; V gene: TRBV6-6; CDR3 DNA: TGTGCCAGCAGTTCTGCTAGCGGTTCCTACGAGCAGTACTTC; CDR3 protein: CASSSASGSYEQYF
clone size: -; J gene: TRBJ1-5; D gene: -; V gene: TRBV2; CDR3 DNA: TGTGCCAGCAGTTCAGGGCTCAGCAATCAGCCCCAGCATTTT; CDR3 protein: CASSSGLSNQPQHF
clone size: -; J gene: TRBJ1-1; D gene: -; V gene: TRBV6-4; CDR3 DNA: TGTGCCAGCAGTCGACAGTTTAGTGACACTGAAGCTTTCTTT; CDR3 protein: CASSRQFSDTEAFF
clone size: -; J gene: TRBJ1-1; D gene: -; V gene: TRBV5-4; CDR3 DNA: TGTGCCAGCAGCTTTGGGGGCCATTACGGTTTCTTT; CDR3 protein: CASSFGGHYGFF
clone size: -; J gene: TRBJ2-7; D gene: TRBD2; V gene: TRBV5-6; CDR3 DNA: TGTGCCAGCAGCTTTAGCGGGGAGTACTACGAGCAGTACTTC; CDR3 protein: CASSFSGEYYEQYF
clone size: once; J gene: TRBJ2-7; D gene: -; V gene: TRBV19; CDR3 DNA: TGTGCCAGTAGTATAGGCGGATCCTACGAGCAGTACTTC; CDR3 protein: CASSIGGSYEQYF
clone size: -; J gene: TRBJ1-5; D gene: TRBD1; V gene: TRBV29-1; CDR3 DNA: TGCAGCGTTGGACAGGGGTATAGCAATCAGCCCCAGCATTTT; CDR3 protein: CSVGQGYSNQPQHF
clone size: once; J gene: TRBJ2-7; D gene: -; V gene: TRBV28; CDR3 DNA: TGTGCCAGCAGCCCCGAGGTTGGTGCGGACATAGGATCCTACGAGCAGTACTTC; CDR3 protein: CASSPEVGADIGSYEQYF
clone size: -; J gene: TRBJ2-2; D gene: -; V gene: TRBV4-1; CDR3 DNA: TGCGCCAGCAGCCCGAGCACCGGGGAGCTGTTTTTT; CDR3 protein: CASSPSTGELFF
clone size: -; J gene: TRBJ2-5; D gene: -; V gene: TRBV6-5; CDR3 DNA: TGTGCCAGCAGCAGGGGGACTCGATCTAAAGAGACCCAGTACTTC; CDR3 protein: CASSRGTRSKETQYF
clone size: -; J gene: TRBJ2-1; D gene: -; V gene: TRBV5-1; CDR3 DNA: TGCGCCAGCAGCTTAGGACAGACTTACAATGAGCAGTTCTTC; CDR3 protein: CASSLGQTYNEQFF